This T cell receptor (beta chain) was sequenced during a study of T cells after yellow fever vaccination. The study, taken as a whole, reports: The CD4 compartment and the CD8 compartment contained a small share of clonotypes in common. A large majority of primary-vaccination clones showed up again after the booster (approximately 96% CD4, around 90% CD8). A weaker secondary response peaked on day 5, the primary on day 15.

Trimming left V 3 bases short and J 10 bases short, with 11 bases between. This CDR3 is built from 12 residues. Germline assignment: CDR1 SGDLS and CDR2 YYNGEE. This clonotype was detected a few times. Its antigen is currently unknown. 5'RACE template switching generated TCR cDNA, adding a universal primer site and UMIs. In TCRdb, the 5' RACE reads were re-called with MiXCR into one record per CDR3 protein. The profile shows 300,000 to 400,000 distinct CDR3 sequences, 8% to 10% of them singletons. The rearrangement links TRBV9 to TRBJ2-1, with D hard to call. This receptor was taken from a man in his late teens or twenties who received the YFV17D yellow fever vaccine. The specimen was PBMCs, collected on the day of the first yellow fever vaccination. CDR3 region: CASSGMTSEQFF. The CDR3 coding sequence is TGTGCCAGCAGCGGGATGACTTCCGAGCAGTTCTTC.